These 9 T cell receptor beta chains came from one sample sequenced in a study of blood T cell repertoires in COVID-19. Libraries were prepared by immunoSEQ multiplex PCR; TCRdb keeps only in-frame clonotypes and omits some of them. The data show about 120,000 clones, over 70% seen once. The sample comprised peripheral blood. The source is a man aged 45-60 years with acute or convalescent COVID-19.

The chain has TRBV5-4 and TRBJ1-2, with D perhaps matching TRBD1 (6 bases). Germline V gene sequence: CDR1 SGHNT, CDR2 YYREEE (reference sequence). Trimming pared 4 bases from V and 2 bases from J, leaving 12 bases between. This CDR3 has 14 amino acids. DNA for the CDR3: TGTGCCAGCAGCCCACCGGGACAAAACTATGGCTACACCTTC. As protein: CASSPPGQNYGYTF.

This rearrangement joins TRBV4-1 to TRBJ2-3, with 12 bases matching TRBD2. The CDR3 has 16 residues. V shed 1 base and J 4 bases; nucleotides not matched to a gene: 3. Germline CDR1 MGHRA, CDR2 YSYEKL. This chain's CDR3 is CASSQGTSGTADTQYF. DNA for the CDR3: TGCGCCAGCAGCCAAGGGACTAGCGGGACGGCAGATACGCAGTATTTT.

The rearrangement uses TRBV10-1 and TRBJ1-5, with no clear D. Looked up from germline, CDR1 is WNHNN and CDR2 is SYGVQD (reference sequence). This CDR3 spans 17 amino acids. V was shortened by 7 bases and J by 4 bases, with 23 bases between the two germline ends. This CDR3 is CASTPDAPQRENQPQHF. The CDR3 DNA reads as TGCGCCAGCACCCCGGACGCTCCTCAGCGGGAGAATCAGCCCCAGCATTTT.

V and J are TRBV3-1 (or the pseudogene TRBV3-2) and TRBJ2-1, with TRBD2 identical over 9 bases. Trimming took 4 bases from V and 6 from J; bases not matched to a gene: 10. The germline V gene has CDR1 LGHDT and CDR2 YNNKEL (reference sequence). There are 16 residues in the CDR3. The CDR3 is CASSPLLAGWFNEQFF. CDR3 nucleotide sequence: TGTGCCAGCAGCCCACTGCTAGCGGGGTGGTTCAATGAGCAGTTCTTC.

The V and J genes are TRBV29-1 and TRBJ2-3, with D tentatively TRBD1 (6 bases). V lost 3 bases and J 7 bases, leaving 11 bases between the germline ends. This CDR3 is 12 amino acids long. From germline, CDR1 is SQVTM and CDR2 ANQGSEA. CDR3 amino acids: CSVEGASNTQYF. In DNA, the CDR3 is TGCAGCGTTGAGGGGGCTTCGAATACGCAGTATTTT.

DNA for the CDR3: TGTGCCAGCAGCCTTGGGACAGGGCCGTATCAGCCCCAGCATTTT. It specifies CASSLGTGPYQPQHF. V is TRBV2 and J is TRBJ1-5; 9 bases match TRBD1. Per the germline V gene, CDR1 is SNHLY and CDR2 is FYNNEI. J lost 5 bases, V lost 6 bases, and 8 bases had no gene match. This CDR3 has 15 amino acids.

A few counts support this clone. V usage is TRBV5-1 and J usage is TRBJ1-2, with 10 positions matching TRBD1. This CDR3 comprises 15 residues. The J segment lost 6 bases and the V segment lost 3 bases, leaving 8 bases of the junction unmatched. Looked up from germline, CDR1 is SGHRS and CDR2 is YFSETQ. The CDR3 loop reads CASSYGQGVKDGYTF. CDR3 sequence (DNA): TGCGCCAGCAGCTATGGACAGGGGGTGAAGGATGGCTACACCTTC. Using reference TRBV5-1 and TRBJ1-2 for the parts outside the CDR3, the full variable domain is KAGVTQTPRYLIKTRGQQVTLSCSPISGHRSVSWYQQTPGQGLQFLFEYFSETQRNKGNFPGRFSGRQFSNSRSEMNVSTLELGDSALYLCASSYGQGVKDGYTFGSGTRLTVV.

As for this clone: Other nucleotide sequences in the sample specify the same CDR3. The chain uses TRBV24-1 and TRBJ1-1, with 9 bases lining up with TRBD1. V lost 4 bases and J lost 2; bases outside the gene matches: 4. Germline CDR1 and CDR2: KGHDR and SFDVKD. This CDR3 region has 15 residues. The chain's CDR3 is CATSESTGGNTEAFF. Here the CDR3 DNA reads TGTGCCACCAGTGAGTCGACAGGGGGAAACACTGAAGCTTTCTTT.

The CDR3 DNA sequence: TGTGCCAGCAGTCGCCGGACAGGGATAACTGAAGCTTTCTTT. It is translated as CASSRRTGITEAFF. The gene calls are TRBV6-5 and TRBJ1-1, with TRBD1 matching 8 bases. V lost 5 bases, J lost 5 bases, and 7 bases stayed unmatched. The CDR3 loop spans 14 amino acids. Looked up from germline, CDR1 is MNHEY and CDR2 is SVGAGI.